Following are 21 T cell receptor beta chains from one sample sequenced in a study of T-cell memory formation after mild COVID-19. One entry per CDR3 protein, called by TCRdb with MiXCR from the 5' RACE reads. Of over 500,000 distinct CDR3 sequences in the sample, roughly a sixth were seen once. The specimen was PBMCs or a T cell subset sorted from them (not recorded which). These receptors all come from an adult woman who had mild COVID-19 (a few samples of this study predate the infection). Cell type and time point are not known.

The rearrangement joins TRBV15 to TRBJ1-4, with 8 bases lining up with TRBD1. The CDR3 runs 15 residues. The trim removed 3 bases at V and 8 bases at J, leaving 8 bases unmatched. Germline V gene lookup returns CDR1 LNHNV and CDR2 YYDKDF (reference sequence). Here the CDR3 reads CATSSWDRSGEKLFF. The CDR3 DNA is TGTGCCACCAGCAGCTGGGACAGGTCGGGAGAAAAACTGTTTTTT.

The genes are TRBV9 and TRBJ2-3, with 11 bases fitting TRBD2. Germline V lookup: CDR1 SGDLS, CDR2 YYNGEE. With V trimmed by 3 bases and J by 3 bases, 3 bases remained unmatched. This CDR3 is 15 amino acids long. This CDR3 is CASSGGTSGTDTQYF. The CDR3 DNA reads TGTGCCAGCAGCGGAGGGACTAGCGGTACAGATACGCAGTATTTT.

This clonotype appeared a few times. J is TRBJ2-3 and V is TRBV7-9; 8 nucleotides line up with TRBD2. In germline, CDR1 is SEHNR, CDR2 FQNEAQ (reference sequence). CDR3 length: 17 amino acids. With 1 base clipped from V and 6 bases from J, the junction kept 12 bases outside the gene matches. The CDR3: CASSLGLAGGDADTQYF. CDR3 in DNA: TGTGCCAGCAGCTTAGGCCTAGCGGGTGGAGATGCCGATACGCAGTATTTT.

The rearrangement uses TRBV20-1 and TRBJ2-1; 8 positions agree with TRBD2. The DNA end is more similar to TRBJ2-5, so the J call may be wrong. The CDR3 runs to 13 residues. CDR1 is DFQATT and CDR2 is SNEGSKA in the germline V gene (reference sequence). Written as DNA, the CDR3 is TGCAGTGGGGTTAGCGGGGACCAAGAGACCCAGTACTTC. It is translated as CSGVSGDQETQYF.

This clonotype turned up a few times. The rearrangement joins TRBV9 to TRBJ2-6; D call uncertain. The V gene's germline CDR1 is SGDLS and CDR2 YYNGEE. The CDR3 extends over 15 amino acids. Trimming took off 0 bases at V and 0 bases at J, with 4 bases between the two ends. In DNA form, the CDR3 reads TGTGCCAGCAGCGTAGTCCTCTCTGGGGCCAACGTCCTGACTTTC. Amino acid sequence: CASSVVLSGANVLTF.

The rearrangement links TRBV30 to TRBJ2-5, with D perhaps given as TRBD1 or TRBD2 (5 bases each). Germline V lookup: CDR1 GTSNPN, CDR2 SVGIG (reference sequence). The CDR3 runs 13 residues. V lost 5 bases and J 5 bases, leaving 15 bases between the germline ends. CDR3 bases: TGTGCCTGGGACATCGGGACCACTGAGACCCAGTACTTC. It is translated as CAWDIGTTETQYF.

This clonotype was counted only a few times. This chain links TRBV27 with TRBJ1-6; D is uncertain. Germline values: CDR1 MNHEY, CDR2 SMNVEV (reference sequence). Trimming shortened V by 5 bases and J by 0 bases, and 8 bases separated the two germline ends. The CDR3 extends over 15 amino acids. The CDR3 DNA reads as TGTGCCAGCAGTCCCAGTAGCTCCTATAATTCACCCCTCCACTTT. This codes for CASSPSSSYNSPLHF.

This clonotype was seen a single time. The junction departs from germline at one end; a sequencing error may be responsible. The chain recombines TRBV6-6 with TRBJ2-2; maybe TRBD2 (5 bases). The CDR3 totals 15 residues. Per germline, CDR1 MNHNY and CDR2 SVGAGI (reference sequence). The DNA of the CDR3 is TGTGCCAGCACTTACGGACTTACGAACACCGGGGAGCTGTTTTTT. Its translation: CASTYGLTNTGELFF.

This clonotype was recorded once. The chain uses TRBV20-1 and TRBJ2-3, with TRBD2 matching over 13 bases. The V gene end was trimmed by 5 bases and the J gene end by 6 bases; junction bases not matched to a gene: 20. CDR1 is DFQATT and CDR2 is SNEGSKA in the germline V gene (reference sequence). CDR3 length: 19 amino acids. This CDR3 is CSAEDEGLAGVRGTDTQYF. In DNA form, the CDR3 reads TGCAGTGCTGAGGACGAAGGACTAGCGGGAGTAAGGGGAACGGATACGCAGTATTTT.

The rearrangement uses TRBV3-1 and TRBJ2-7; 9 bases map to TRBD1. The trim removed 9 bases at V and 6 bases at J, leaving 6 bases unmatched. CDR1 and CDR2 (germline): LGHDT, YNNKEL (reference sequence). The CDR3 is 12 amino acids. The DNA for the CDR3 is TGTGCCAGTTCCAACAGGGGGCTCGAGCAGTACTTC. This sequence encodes CASSNRGLEQYF.

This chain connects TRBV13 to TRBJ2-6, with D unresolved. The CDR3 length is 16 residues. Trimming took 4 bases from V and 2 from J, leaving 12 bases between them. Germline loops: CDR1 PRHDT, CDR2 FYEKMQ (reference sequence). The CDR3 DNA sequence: TGTGCCAGCAGCTGGAGTGGGCTTACTGGGGCCAACGTCCTGACTTTC. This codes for CASSWSGLTGANVLTF.

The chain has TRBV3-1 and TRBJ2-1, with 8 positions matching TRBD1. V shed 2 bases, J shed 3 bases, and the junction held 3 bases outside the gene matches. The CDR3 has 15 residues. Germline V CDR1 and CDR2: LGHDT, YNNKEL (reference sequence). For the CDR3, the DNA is TGTGCCAGCAGCCAACGACAGGGGAACTACAATGAGCAGTTCTTC. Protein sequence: CASSQRQGNYNEQFF.

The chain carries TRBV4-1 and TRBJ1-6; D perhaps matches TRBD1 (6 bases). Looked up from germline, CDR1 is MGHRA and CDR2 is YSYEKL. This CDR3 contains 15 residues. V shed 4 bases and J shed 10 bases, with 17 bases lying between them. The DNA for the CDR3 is TGCGCCAGCAGCCCGGAGCTGCAGGGGATATCACCCCTCCACTTT. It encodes CASSPELQGISPLHF.

CDR3 region: CATSRQTGVSNQPQHF. The CDR3 DNA reads TGTGCCACCAGCAGGCAGACAGGAGTTAGCAATCAGCCCCAGCATTTT. The V gene is TRBV15, the J gene TRBJ1-5, with D possibly being TRBD1 (6 bases). The V gene lost 3 bases and the J gene lost 0 bases, with 12 bases spanning the gap. Germline V CDR1 and CDR2: LNHNV, YYDKDF (reference sequence). CDR3 length: 16 residues. Looking up the rest from reference TRBV15 and TRBJ1-5 gives the full variable domain: DAMVIQNPRYQVTQFGKPVTLSCSQTLNHNVMYWYQQKSSQAPKLLFHYYDKDFNNEADTPDNFQSRRPNTSFCFLDIRSPGLGDTAMYLCATSRQTGVSNQPQHFGDGTRLSIL.

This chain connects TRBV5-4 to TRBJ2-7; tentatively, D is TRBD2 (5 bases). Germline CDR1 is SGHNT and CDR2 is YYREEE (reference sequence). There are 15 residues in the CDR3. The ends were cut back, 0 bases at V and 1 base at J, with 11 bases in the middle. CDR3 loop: CASSLVTEGSYEQYF. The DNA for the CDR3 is TGTGCCAGCAGCTTGGTAACAGAGGGTTCCTACGAGCAGTACTTC.

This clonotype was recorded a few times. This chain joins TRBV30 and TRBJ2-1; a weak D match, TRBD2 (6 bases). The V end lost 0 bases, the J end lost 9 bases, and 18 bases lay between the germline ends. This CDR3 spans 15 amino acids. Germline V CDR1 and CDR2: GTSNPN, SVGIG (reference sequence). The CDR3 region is CAWSVGTPGWVEQFF. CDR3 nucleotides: TGTGCCTGGAGTGTCGGGACTCCCGGGTGGGTTGAGCAGTTCTTC.

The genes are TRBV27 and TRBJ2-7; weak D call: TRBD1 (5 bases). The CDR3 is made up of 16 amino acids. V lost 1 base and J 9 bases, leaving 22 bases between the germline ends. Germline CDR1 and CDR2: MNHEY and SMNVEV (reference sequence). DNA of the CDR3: TGTGCCAGCAGTTTATTGAGAGGTCAGGGAATCAACGGGCAGTACTTC. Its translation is CASSLLRGQGINGQYF.

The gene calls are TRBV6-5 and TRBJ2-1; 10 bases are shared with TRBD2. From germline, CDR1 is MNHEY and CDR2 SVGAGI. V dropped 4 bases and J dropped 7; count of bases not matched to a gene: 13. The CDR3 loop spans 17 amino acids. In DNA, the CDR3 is TGTGCCAGCAGTTCGGGAGCGGGAGGGCCCCTTCGGAATGAGCAGTTCTTC. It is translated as CASSSGAGGPLRNEQFF.

The CDR3 sequence is CASSSRTSGRVNTDTQYF. The CDR3 DNA sequence: TGTGCCAGCAGCTCAAGGACTAGCGGGAGGGTAAACACAGATACGCAGTATTTT. The chain carries TRBV11-3 and TRBJ2-3; TRBD2 agrees at 15 bases. The V gene's germline CDR1 is SGHNT and CDR2 YENEEA. The length of the CDR3 is 18 residues. Trimming at V came to 4 bases and at J to 2 bases, leaving 7 bases not matched to a gene.

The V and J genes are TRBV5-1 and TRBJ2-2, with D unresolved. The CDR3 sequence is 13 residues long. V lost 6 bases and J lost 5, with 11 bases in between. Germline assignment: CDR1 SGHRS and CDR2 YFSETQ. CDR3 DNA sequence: TGCGCCAGCAACTCGCTACCGACCGGGGAGCTGTTTTTT. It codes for CASNSLPTGELFF.

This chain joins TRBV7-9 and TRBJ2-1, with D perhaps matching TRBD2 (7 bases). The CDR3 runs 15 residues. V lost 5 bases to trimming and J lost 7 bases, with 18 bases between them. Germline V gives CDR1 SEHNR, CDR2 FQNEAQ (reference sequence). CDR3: CASSPGGGGRNEQFF. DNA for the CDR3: TGTGCCAGCAGCCCGGGCGGGGGCGGACGGAATGAGCAGTTCTTC.